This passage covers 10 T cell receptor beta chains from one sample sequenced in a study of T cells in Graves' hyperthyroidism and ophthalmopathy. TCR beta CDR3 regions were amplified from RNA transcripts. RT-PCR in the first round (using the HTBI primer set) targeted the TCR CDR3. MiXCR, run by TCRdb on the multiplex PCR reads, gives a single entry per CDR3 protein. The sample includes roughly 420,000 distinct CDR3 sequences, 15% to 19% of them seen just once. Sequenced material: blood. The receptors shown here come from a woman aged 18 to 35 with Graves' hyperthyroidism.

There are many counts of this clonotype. CDR3 region: CSAKLQGARETQYF. The CDR3 DNA follows: TGCAGTGCAAAACTACAGGGGGCGCGTGAGACCCAGTACTTC. V is TRBV20-1 and J is TRBJ2-5; 9 nucleotides line up with TRBD1. The CDR3 covers 14 residues. V shed 6 bases, J shed 5 bases, and the junction held 10 bases outside the gene matches. CDR1 is DFQATT and CDR2 is SNEGSKA in the germline V gene (reference sequence).

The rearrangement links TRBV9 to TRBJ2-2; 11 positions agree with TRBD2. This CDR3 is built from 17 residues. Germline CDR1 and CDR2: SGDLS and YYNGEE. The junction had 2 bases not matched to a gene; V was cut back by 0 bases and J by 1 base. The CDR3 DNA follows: TGTGCCAGCAGCGTAGCGCTAGCGGGGGGGAACACCGGGGAGCTGTTTTTT. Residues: CASSVALAGGNTGELFF.

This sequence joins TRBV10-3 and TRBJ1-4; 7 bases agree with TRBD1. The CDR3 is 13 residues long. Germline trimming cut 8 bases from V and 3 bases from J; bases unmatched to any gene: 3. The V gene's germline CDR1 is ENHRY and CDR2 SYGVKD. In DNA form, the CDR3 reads TGTGCCATCTCGGGACAGCCTAATGAAAAACTGTTTTTT. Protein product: CAISGQPNEKLFF.

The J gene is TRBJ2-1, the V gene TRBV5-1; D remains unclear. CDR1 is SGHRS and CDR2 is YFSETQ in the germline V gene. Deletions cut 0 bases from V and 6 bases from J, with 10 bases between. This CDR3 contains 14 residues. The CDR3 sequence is CASSLVRQPNEQFF. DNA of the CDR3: TGCGCCAGCAGCTTGGTGCGGCAGCCCAATGAGCAGTTCTTC. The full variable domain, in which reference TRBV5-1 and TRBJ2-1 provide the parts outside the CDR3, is KAGVTQTPRYLIKTRGQQVTLSCSPISGHRSVSWYQQTPGQGLQFLFEYFSETQRNKGNFPGRFSGRQFSNSRSEMNVSTLELGDSALYLCASSLVRQPNEQFFGPGTRLTVL.

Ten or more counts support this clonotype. The CDR3 sequence: CASSRGLAGRSDTQYF. The CDR3 nucleotides are TGTGCCAGCAGCCGTGGACTAGCGGGGCGCTCCGATACGCAGTATTTT. The V call is TRBV6-1, the J call TRBJ2-3; 12 positions match TRBD2. With 6 bases clipped from V and 6 bases from J, the junction kept 10 bases outside the gene matches. Looked up from germline, CDR1 is MNHNS and CDR2 is SASEGT. This CDR3 is 16 amino acids long.

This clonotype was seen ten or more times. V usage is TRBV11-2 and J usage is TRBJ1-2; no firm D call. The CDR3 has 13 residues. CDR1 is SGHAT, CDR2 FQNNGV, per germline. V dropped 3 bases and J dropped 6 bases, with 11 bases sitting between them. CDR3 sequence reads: CASSFEGQDGYTF. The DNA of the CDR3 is TGTGCCAGCAGCTTCGAAGGGCAGGATGGCTACACCTTC.

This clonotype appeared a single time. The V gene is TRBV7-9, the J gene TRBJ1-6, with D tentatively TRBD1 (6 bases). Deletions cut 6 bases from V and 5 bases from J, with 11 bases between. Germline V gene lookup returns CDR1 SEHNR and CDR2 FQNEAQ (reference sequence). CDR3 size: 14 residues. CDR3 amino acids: CASRQGSDNSPLHF. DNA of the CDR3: TGTGCCAGCAGGCAGGGGTCGGATAATTCACCCCTCCACTTT.

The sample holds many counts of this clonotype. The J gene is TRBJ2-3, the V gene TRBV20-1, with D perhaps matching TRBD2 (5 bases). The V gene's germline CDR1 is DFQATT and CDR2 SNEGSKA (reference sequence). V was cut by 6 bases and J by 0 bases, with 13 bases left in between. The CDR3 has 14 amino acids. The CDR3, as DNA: TGCAGTGCGACCTCGAGCGGTAGCACAGATACGCAGTATTTT. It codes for CSATSSGSTDTQYF.

In DNA form, the CDR3 reads TGTGCCAGCAGTGGGGCGAATACGCAGTATTTT. Protein sequence: CASSGANTQYF. The chain employs TRBV6-2 or TRBV6-3 and TRBJ2-3; D may be TRBD1 (5 bases). Germline V gives CDR1 MNHEY, CDR2 SVGEGT. V was pared by 5 bases and J by 7 bases, with 7 bases between. CDR3 length: 11 residues.

This CDR3 reads CASRTNRGREQYF. The CDR3 coding sequence is TGTGCCAGCAGAACTAACAGGGGGCGCGAGCAGTACTTC. The chain uses TRBV12-3 or TRBV12-4 and TRBJ2-7, with 9 bases matching TRBD1. This CDR3 region has 13 residues. V lost 6 bases, J lost 6 bases, and 6 bases stayed unmatched.